The rows below give T cell receptor beta chains drawn from one sample of a study of cytomegalovirus exposure and HLA in healthy donors. Some clones are missing from TCRdb's copy, which holds only in-frame ones; the method was immunoSEQ multiplex PCR. The profile shows 150,000 or so clones, about 82% of them singletons. Sample: PBMCs. These receptors were obtained from a woman in her late teens or twenties in good health and CMV-seronegative. The CDR3 runs from the conserved cysteine through the conserved F or W. The order of the fields is J gene, D gene, V gene, clone size, CDR3 DNA, CDR3 protein. D genes are given only for firm matches. The listing skips clone size in some rows; elsewhere it reads once, few, many or a size class.

TRBJ2-3 . TRBV5-4 . TGTGCCAGCAGCTTCCCGGAGGGGTCGTTCGGGGATACGCAGTACTTT CASSFPEGSFGDTQYF
TRBJ2-7 TRBD1 TRBV6-9 . TGTGCCAGCAGTCCCCAGGGGGCAACCTCCTACGAGCAGTACTTC CASSPQGATSYEQYF
TRBJ1-2 . TRBV6-5 . TGTGCCAGCAGTTACGGGCCAAACTATGGCTACACCTTC CASSYGPNYGYTF
TRBJ1-5 TRBD1 TRBV18 . TGTGCCAGCTCACCTTGGACAGGGGGAGGTCAGCCCCAGCATTTT CASSPWTGGGQPQHF
TRBJ2-2 . TRBV9 . TGTGCCAGCAGCGTAGCCTGGAGATCAAATAAGAACACCGGGGAGCTGTTTTTT CASSVAWRSNKNTGELFF
TRBJ2-1 TRBD2 TRBV27 . TGTGCCAGCAGTTTACGTAGACTAGCGGGAGGCCTTGATGAGCAGTTCTTC CASSLRRLAGGLDEQFF
TRBJ1-1 . TRBV6-6 . TGTGCCAGCAGTTACTCTGGTGGCGCGGGATACACTGAAGCTTTCTTT CASSYSGGAGYTEAFF
TRBJ2-7 . TRBV19 few TGTGCCAGTAGTCGTGTTTCTTACGAGCAGTACTTC CASSRVSYEQYF
TRBJ2-1 . TRBV11-3 . TGTGCCAGCAGCTTAGTAAGCGGGCGGGATGGGTTCTTC CASSLVSGRDGFF
TRBJ2-5 TRBD2 TRBV5-6 once TGTGCCAGCAGCGGCGGGAGGGCGCGGGAGACCCAGTACTTC CASSGGRARETQYF
TRBJ1-5 . TRBV27 . TGTGCCAGCAGTTTATCTCGCCAGGGCCATCAGCCCCAGCATTTT CASSLSRQGHQPQHF
TRBJ2-3 . TRBV5-6 . TGTGCCAGCAGCCCCATATTTCGGGAGCGGCTCGATACGCAGTATTTT CASSPIFRERLDTQYF
TRBJ2-2 . TRBV18 few TGTGCCAGCCGAGGAGAAGCGGCCGGGGAGCTGTTTTTT CASRGEAAGELFF
TRBJ1-3 . TRBV7-2 . TGTGCCAGCAGCTTACAAGGGGTTGGAAACACCATATATTTT CASSLQGVGNTIYF
TRBJ2-3 TRBD2 TRBV19 . TGTGCCAGTAGTCGCACGGGAGGGCCGAGAGCAGATACGCAGTATTTT CASSRTGGPRADTQYF
TRBJ2-3 TRBD1 TRBV2 . TGTGCCAGCAGGCCGGACAGGGGGTTCACAGATACGCAGTATTTT CASRPDRGFTDTQYF
TRBJ2-1 . TRBV13 . TGTGCCAGCAGCCCCGCGCGGCGGATCTACAATGAGCAGTTCTTC CASSPARRIYNEQFF
TRBJ1-1 . TRBV7-9 . TGTGCCAGCAGCTTAGAAGGGGGACAAGCTTTCTTT CASSLEGGQAFF
TRBJ1-1 TRBD1 TRBV4-3 few TGCGCCAGCAGCCAAGAGGGACAGGGTCGGGGGAACACTGAAGCTTTCTTT CASSQEGQGRGNTEAFF
TRBJ2-7 TRBD2 TRBV10-3 . TGTGCCATCAGTGAGTCGGGACTAGCGGGAGTCTTGGAGCAGTACTTC CAISESGLAGVLEQYF
TRBJ2-7 . TRBV5-1 . TGCGCCAGCAGCTTGGGACAGGGAGGTTACGAGCAGTACTTC CASSLGQGGYEQYF
TRBJ1-3 . TRBV30 . TGTGCCTGGATTTCAAGCCTACGAGGAAACACCATATATTTT CAWISSLRGNTIYF
TRBJ1-3 . TRBV28 . TGTGCCAGCAGGTCTAACGGTGGAAACACCATATATTTT CASRSNGGNTIYF
TRBJ2-7 . TRBV29-1 . TGCAGCGTCCAAGCGAAGGAGGGTTCCGAGCAGTACTTC CSVQAKEGSEQYF
TRBJ2-5 TRBD1 TRBV28 . TGTGCCAGCAGTTTTTACAGGGGACAACAAGAGACCCAGTACTTC CASSFYRGQQETQYF
TRBJ2-1 TRBD1 TRBV29-1 . TGCAGCGCCAAAACAGGGGGCTATGAGCAGTTCTTC CSAKTGGYEQFF
TRBJ2-7 . TRBV11-2 . TGTGCCAGCAGCTTAGACGGGAGCTCCTACGAGCAGTACTTC CASSLDGSSYEQYF
TRBJ1-2 . TRBV18 . TGTGCCAGCTCACCACCCACGACAAATAACTATGGCTACACCTTC CASSPPTTNNYGYTF